The next 5 T cell receptor beta chains were all read from a single sample in a study of blood T cell repertoires in COVID-19. Produced via immunoSEQ multiplex PCR; TCRdb's table is partial and in-frame only. The data hold 150,000 to 200,000 clones, with 65% to 90% observed a single time. Sequenced: peripheral blood. These receptors were obtained from a human donor in a cohort sampled during active COVID-19.

This chain links TRBV10-3 with TRBJ1-5, with 8 bases identical to TRBD1. The CDR3 runs to 13 residues. V dropped 6 bases and J dropped 3; count of bases not matched to a gene: 1. Germline CDR1 and CDR2: ENHRY and SYGVKD. CDR3 coding DNA: TGTGCCATCAGGGGACAGGACAATCAGCCCCAGCATTTT. Protein product: CAIRGQDNQPQHF.

This chain links TRBV24-1 with TRBJ1-1; D is unresolved. The V gene lost 7 bases and the J gene lost 6 bases, with 11 bases spanning the gap. The CDR3 totals 12 residues. CDR1 and CDR2 (germline): KGHDR, SFDVKD. CDR3 in amino acids: CATRTGRAEAFF. The CDR3 DNA is TGTGCCACCAGGACTGGGAGAGCTGAAGCTTTCTTT.

The chain's CDR3 is CASSYLPGSYEQYF. As DNA, the CDR3 is TGTGCCAGCAGTTACTTGCCAGGATCCTACGAGCAGTACTTC. The chain recombines TRBV6-2 or TRBV6-3 with TRBJ2-7; no reliable D call. The CDR3 extends over 14 amino acids. The V gene's germline CDR1 is MNHEY and CDR2 SVGEGT. V was clipped by 1 base and J by 1 base, with 8 bases between them.

The V and J genes are TRBV5-4 and TRBJ2-7; D is possibly TRBD1 (6 bases). The CDR3 length is 16 residues. The germline CDR1 and CDR2 sequences are SGHNT and YYREEE (reference sequence). The V and J ends lost 0 bases and 4 bases respectively, with 17 bases between them. DNA for the CDR3: TGTGCCAGCAGCTTGGACATGGGGGCATCAGGATACGAGCAGTACTTC. Its protein is CASSLDMGASGYEQYF.

This chain joins TRBV5-1 and TRBJ2-7; perhaps TRBD1 as D (6 bases). The germline V gene has CDR1 SGHRS and CDR2 YFSETQ. There are 14 residues in the CDR3. Trimming removed 3 bases from V and 2 bases from J, with 12 bases in between. The CDR3 loop reads CASSSGTQTYEQYF. The DNA of the CDR3 is TGCGCCAGCAGCTCTGGGACACAAACCTACGAGCAGTACTTC.